Given below is one T cell receptor beta chain in context. This sample was included in a study of blood T cell repertoires in COVID-19. Study-wide background: Acute-phase and convalescent COVID-19 samples originated in the United States, Italy and Spain. From T cells, B-cell-depleted T cells, or PBMCs came the material, which was cDNA or gDNA.

Trimming pared 3 bases from V and 0 bases from J, leaving 8 bases between. CDR3 length: 14 amino acids. Germline CDR1 is MNHNS and CDR2 is SASEGT. In the study's own analysis: Estimated nucleated cell counts came from reference gene primer amplification. Sequencing was performed with immunoSEQ multiplex PCR; in TCRdb, only in-frame clones are kept and a portion is missing. D and trimming were read from the DNA, whereas the V and J calls and clone size are those reported in that table. The sample lists about 130,000 clones, about 70% seen once, with less than 2.5% in the top ten. Sequenced sample: peripheral blood. The receptor was derived from a woman in her seventies with acute or convalescent COVID-19. The chain employs TRBV6-1 and TRBJ1-1; possibly TRBD1 for D (5 bases). The CDR3 sequence is CASSDPGMNTEAFF. In DNA, the CDR3 is TGTGCCAGCAGTGACCCAGGGATGAACACTGAAGCTTTCTTT.